A single sample gave rise to the 11 T cell receptor beta chains below, sequenced in a study of blood T cells in healthy people across ages. Primers used in a second PCR of about 7 to 12 cycles were a sample-barcoded 5' primer and a J-beta primer mix. From the 5' RACE reads, TCRdb called clonotypes with MiXCR, one entry per CDR3 protein. The sample includes approximately 790,000 distinct CDR3 sequences, 62% of them seen just once. Sequencing was done on a sample of blood. These receptors came from a man aged 25-40 years in good health.

The chain couples TRBV20-1 to TRBJ2-1, with D possibly TRBD2 on 6 matching bases. The CDR3 is made up of 11 amino acids. Deletions cut 6 bases from V and 4 bases from J, with 7 bases between. CDR1 and CDR2 from the germline V gene are DFQATT and SNEGSKA (reference sequence). The CDR3 region is CSAGGYNEQFF. DNA for the CDR3: TGCAGTGCCGGAGGGTACAATGAGCAGTTCTTC.

This clonotype came up a few times. The rearrangement uses TRBV5-1 and TRBJ2-3; 7 bases map to TRBD2. Germline CDR1 SGHRS, CDR2 YFSETQ. The J segment lost 2 bases and the V segment lost 4 bases, leaving 13 bases of the junction unmatched. The CDR3 contains 17 residues. Written as DNA, the CDR3 is TGCGCCAGCAGCCCGGCTGTTTCTAGCGGCTTCACAGATACGCAGTATTTT. This sequence encodes CASSPAVSSGFTDTQYF.

Comment on this clonotype: The junction and the germline gene differ at one end; a read error may be behind it. This chain joins TRBV10-3 and TRBJ2-5; 12 bases match TRBD1. Germline-derived CDR1 and CDR2 are ENHRY and SYGVKD. This CDR3 is built from 16 residues. CDR3 sequence (DNA): TGTGCCATCAGTAAGTCGGGACAGGGGGCTTGGGAGACCCAGTACTTC. Translated: CAISKSGQGAWETQYF.

V and J are TRBV5-1 and TRBJ2-7; D might be TRBD1 (5 bases). The CDR3 is made up of 16 amino acids. Germline V lookup: CDR1 SGHRS, CDR2 YFSETQ. The ends were cut back, 4 bases at V and 2 bases at J, with 19 bases in the middle. In DNA, the CDR3 is TGCGCCAGCAGCATGTACGGTCAGGGCATAACCTACGAGCAGTACTTC. Translated: CASSMYGQGITYEQYF.

The V call is TRBV25-1, the J call TRBJ2-6; 11 bases are a match to TRBD1. V shed 3 bases and J 2 bases; nucleotides not matched to a gene: 6. Germline V gene sequence: CDR1 MGHDK, CDR2 SYGVNS. CDR3 length equals 18 residues. The CDR3 spells CASSDSWGQGAGANVLTF. CDR3 nucleotides: TGTGCCAGCAGTGACTCATGGGGACAGGGGGCTGGGGCCAACGTCCTGACTTTC.

The rearrangement uses TRBV14 and TRBJ1-1, with D unclear. This CDR3 has 13 amino acids. Between the trimmed V and J ends, which lost 4 bases and 1 base, there was a span of 7 bases. Per the germline V gene, CDR1 is SGHDN and CDR2 is FVKESK. CDR3 in DNA: TGTGCCAGCAGCCTTCTCACGAACACTGAAGCTTTCTTT. Translated, it gives CASSLLTNTEAFF. The complete variable domain, with remaining parts taken from reference TRBV14 and TRBJ1-1, reads EAGVTQFPSHSVIEKGQTVTLRCDPISGHDNLYWYRRVMGKEIKFLLHFVKESKQDESGMPNNRFLAERTGGTYSTLKVQPAELEDSGVYFCASSLLTNTEAFFGQGTRLTVV.

This clonotype has just a few counts. The J gene is TRBJ2-1, the V gene TRBV4-3; no reliable D call. The germline gives CDR1 LGHNA, CDR2 YSLEER. The CDR3 has 14 residues. With 4 bases removed from V and 3 bases from J, the gap between germline ends came to 10 bases. CDR3 sequence: CASSRGPNYNEQFF. In DNA, the CDR3 is TGCGCCAGCAGCCGCGGACCCAACTACAATGAGCAGTTCTTC.

This sequence joins TRBV4-3 and TRBJ1-1; TRBD1 aligns across 7 bases. The CDR3 consists of 15 residues. CDR1 and CDR2 (germline): LGHNA, YSLEER. Trimming took 0 bases from V and 3 from J; bases not matched to a gene: 4. CDR3 protein: CASSQEGQSYTEAFF. As DNA, the CDR3 is TGCGCCAGCAGCCAAGAGGGACAGTCTTACACTGAAGCTTTCTTT.

This clonotype has at least ten counts. The chain recombines TRBV25-1 with TRBJ2-1, with 10 bases matching TRBD2. Germline CDR1 MGHDK, CDR2 SYGVNS. V lost 3 bases to trimming and J lost 7 bases; unmatched junction nucleotides: 9. This CDR3 is 16 amino acids long. The CDR3 DNA follows: TGTGCCAGCAGTGAGTTCAGCGGGGGGGCCTCGAATGAGCAGTTCTTC. Translating gives CASSEFSGGASNEQFF.

This chain connects TRBV11-1 to TRBJ2-1; 14 positions agree with TRBD2. This CDR3 is built from 15 residues. The germline V gene encodes CDR1 SGHAT and CDR2 FQDESV (reference sequence). V shed 5 bases, J shed 9 bases, and the junction held 6 bases outside the gene matches. CDR3 sequence reads: CASSGRTSGGSEQFF. CDR3 nucleotide sequence: TGTGCCAGCAGCGGGCGGACTAGCGGGGGGAGTGAGCAGTTCTTC.

V usage is TRBV5-1 and J usage is TRBJ1-6, with a tentative D call TRBD1 (6 bases). The CDR3 runs to 16 residues. The germline gives CDR1 SGHRS, CDR2 YFSETQ. Trimming cost V 4 bases and J 2 bases, with 13 bases left between them. This CDR3 reads CASSVQEGAYNSPLHF. The CDR3 DNA follows: TGCGCCAGCAGCGTTCAGGAGGGGGCCTATAATTCACCCCTCCACTTT.